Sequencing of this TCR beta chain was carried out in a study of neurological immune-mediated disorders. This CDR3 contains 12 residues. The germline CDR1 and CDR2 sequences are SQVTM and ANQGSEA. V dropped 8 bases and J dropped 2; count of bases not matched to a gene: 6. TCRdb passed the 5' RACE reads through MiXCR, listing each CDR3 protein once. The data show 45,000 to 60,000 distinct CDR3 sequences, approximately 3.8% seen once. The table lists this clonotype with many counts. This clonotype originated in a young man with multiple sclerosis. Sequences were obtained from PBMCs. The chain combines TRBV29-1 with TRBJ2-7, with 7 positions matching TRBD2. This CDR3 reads CSIPGGTYEQYF. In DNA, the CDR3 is TGCAGCATCCCCGGGGGGACCTACGAGCAGTACTTC.